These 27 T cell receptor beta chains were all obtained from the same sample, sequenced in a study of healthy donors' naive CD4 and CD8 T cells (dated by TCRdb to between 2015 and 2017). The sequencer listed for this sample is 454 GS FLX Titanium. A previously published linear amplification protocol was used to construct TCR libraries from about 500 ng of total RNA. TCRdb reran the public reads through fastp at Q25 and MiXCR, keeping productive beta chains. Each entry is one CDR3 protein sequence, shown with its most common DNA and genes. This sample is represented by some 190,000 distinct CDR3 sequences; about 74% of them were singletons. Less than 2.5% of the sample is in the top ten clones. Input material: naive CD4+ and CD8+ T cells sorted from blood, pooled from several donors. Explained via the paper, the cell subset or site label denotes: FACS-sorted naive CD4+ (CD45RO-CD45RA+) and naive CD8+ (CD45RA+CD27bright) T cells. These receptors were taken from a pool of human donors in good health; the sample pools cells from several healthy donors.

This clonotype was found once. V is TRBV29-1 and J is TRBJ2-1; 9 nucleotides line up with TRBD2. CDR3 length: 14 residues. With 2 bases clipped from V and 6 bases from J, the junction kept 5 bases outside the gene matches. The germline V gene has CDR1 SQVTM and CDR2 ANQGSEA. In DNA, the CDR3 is TGCAGCGTTGAACCTAGCGGGATCCGCAATGAGCAGTTCTTC. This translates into CSVEPSGIRNEQFF.

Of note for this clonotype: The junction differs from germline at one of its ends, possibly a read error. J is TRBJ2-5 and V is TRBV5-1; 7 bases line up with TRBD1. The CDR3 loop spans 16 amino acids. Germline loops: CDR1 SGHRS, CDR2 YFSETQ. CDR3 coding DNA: TGTGCCAGCAGCTTAGACACCGGGACAGTGGGAAAGACCCAGTACTTC. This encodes CASSLDTGTVGKTQYF. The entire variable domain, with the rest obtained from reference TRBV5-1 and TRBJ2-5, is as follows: KAGVTQTPRYLIKTRGQQVTLSCSPISGHRSVSWYQQTPGQGLQFLFEYFSETQRNKGNFPGRFSGRQFSNSRSEMNVSTLELGDSALYLCASSLDTGTVGKTQYFGPGTRLLVL.

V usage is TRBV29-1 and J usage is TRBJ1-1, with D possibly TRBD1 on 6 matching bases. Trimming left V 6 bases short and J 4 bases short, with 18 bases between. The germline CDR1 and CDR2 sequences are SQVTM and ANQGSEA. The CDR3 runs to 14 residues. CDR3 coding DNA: TGCAGCGTCCAAAAGGGGGGTCGGAGCACTGAAGCTTTCTTT. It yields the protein CSVQKGGRSTEAFF.

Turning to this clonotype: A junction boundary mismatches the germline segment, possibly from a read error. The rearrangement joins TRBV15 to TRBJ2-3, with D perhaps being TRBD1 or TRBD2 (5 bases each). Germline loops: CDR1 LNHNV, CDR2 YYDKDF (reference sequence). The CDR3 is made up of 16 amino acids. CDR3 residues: CATSRDQAVSTGTQYF. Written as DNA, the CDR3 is TGTGCCACCAGCAGAGATCAAGCGGTTAGCACAGGTACGCAGTATTTT.

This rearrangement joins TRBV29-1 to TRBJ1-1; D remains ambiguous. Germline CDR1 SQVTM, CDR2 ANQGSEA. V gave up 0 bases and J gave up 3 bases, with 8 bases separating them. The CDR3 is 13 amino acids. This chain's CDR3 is CSVEEYGDTEAFF. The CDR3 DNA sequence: TGCAGCGTTGAAGAGTACGGGGACACTGAAGCTTTCTTT.

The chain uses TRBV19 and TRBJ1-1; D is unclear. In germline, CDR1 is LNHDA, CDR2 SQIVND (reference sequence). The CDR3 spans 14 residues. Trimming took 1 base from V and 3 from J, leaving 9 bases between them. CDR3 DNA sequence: TGTGCCAGTAGTATAGTCAGTTGGGACACTGAAGCTTTCTTT. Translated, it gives CASSIVSWDTEAFF. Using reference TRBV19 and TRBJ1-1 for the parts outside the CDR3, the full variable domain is DGGITQSPKYLFRKEGQNVTLSCEQNLNHDAMYWYRQDPGQGLRLIYYSQIVNDFQKGDIAEGYSVSREKKESFPLTVTSAQKNPTAFYLCASSIVSWDTEAFFGQGTRLTVV.

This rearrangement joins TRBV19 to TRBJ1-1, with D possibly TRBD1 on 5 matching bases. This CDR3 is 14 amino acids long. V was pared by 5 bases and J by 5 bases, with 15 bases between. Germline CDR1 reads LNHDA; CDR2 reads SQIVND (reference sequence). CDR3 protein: CASSASAGGTEAFF. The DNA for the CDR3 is TGTGCCAGTAGTGCCTCGGCGGGGGGAACTGAAGCTTTCTTT.

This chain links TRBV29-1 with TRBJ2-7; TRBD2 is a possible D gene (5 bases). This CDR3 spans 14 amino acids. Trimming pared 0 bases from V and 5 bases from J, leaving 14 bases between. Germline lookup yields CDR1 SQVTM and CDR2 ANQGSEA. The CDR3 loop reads CSVEELAGRDEQYF. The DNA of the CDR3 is TGCAGCGTTGAAGAGTTAGCTGGGCGGGACGAGCAGTACTTC.

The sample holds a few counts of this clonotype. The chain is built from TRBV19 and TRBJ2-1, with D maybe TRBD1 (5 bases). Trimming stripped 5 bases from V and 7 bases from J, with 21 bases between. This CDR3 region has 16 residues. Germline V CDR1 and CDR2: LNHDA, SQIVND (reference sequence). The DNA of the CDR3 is TGTGCCAGTAGTTTGATTGGAAGGGGTTATGCGAATGAGCAGTTCTTC. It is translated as CASSLIGRGYANEQFF.

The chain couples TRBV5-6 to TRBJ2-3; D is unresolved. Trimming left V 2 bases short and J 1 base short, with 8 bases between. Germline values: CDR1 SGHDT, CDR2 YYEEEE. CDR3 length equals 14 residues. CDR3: CASSFHSRTDTQYF. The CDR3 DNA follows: TGTGCCAGCAGCTTTCATTCCCGCACAGATACGCAGTATTTT.

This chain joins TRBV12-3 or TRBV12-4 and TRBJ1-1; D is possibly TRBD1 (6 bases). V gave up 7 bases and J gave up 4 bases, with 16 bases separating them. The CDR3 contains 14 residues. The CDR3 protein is CASTLSRGSTEAFF. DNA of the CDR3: TGTGCCAGCACCCTAAGCAGGGGTAGCACTGAAGCTTTCTTT.

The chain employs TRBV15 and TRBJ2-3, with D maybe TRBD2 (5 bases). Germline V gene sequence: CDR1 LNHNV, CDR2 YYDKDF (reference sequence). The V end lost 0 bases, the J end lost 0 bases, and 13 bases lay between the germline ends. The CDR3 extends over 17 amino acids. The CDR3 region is CATSRDREGYSTDTQYF. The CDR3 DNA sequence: TGTGCCACCAGCAGAGATCGGGAAGGATATAGCACAGATACGCAGTATTTT. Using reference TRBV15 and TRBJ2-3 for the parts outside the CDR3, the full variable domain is DAMVIQNPRYQVTQFGKPVTLSCSQTLNHNVMYWYQQKSSQAPKLLFHYYDKDFNNEADTPDNFQSRRPNTSFCFLDIRSPGLGDTAMYLCATSRDREGYSTDTQYFGPGTRLTVL.

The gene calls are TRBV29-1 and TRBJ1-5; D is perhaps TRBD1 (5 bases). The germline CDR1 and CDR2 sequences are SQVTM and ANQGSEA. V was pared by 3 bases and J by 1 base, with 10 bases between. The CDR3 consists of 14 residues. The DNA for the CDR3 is TGCAGCGTTGATGGGGGTGGCAGCAATCAGCCCCAGCATTTT. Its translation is CSVDGGGSNQPQHF.

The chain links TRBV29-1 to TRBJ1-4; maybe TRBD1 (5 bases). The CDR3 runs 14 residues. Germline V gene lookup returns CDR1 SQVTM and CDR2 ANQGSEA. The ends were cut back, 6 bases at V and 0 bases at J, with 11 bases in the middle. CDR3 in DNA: TGCAGCGTGATGGGGGTTTCAACTAATGAAAAACTGTTTTTT. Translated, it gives CSVMGVSTNEKLFF.

The CDR3 bases are TGTGCCAGCAGTGGGACAGGACAACCCGAGCAGTACTTC. Amino acids: CASSGTGQPEQYF. This chain links TRBV2 with TRBJ2-7; TRBD1 matches 7 bases. The CDR3 is 13 amino acids. CDR1 is SNHLY and CDR2 is FYNNEI in the germline V gene. V lost 4 bases and J lost 6; bases outside the gene matches: 6.

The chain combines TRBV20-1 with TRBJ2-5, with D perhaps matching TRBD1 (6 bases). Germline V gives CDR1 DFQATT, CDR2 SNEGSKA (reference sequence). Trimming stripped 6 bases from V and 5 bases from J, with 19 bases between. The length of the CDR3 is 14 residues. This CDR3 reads CSALGHPVRETQYF. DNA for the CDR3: TGCAGTGCCCTGGGACACCCCGTCAGGGAGACCCAGTACTTC.

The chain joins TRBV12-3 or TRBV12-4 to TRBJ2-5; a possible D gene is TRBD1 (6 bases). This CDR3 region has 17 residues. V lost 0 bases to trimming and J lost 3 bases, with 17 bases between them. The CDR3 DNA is TGTGCCAGCAGTTTAGCGGTTAGACAGGTGTGGGAAGAGACCCAGTACTTC. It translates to CASSLAVRQVWEETQYF.

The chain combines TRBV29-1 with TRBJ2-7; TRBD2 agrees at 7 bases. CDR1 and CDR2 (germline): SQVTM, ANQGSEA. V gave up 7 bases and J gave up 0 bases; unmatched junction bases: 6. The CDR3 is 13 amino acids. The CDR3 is CSGTSESSYEQYF. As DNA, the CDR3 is TGCAGCGGCACTAGCGAATCCTCCTACGAGCAGTACTTC.

The CDR3 DNA is TGTGCCAGCAGTTTAAATTTAGACTCCTACGAGCAGTACTTC. Its protein is CASSLNLDSYEQYF. The chain links TRBV27 to TRBJ2-7, with no clear D. Deletions cut 2 bases from V and 0 bases from J, with 8 bases between. The CDR3 runs to 14 residues. The germline V gene has CDR1 MNHEY and CDR2 SMNVEV (reference sequence).

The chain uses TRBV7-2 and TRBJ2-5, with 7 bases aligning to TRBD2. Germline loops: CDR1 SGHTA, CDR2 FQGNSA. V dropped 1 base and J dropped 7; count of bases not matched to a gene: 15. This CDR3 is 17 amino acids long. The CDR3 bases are TGTGCCAGCAGCTTAGTGTCCACGGGACTAACAAGTGGGACCCAGTACTTC. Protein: CASSLVSTGLTSGTQYF.

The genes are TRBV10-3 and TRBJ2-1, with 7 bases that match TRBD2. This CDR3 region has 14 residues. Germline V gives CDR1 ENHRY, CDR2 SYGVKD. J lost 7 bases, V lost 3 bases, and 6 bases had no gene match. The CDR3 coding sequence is TGTGCCATCAGTGATGGCGGGAGCGGGAATGAGCAGTTCTTC. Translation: CAISDGGSGNEQFF.

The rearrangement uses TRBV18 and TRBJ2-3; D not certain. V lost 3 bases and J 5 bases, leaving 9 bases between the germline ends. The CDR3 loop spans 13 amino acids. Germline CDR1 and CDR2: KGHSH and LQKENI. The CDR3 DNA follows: TGTGCCAGCTCACCGACGTTCGTAGATACGCAGTATTTT. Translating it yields CASSPTFVDTQYF.

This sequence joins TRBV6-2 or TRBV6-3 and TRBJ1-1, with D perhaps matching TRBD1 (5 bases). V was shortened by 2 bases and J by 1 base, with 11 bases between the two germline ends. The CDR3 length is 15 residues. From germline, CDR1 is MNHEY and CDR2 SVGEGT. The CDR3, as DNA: TGTGCCAGCAGTTACAGGGCGGACAAGAACACTGAAGCTTTCTTT. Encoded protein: CASSYRADKNTEAFF.

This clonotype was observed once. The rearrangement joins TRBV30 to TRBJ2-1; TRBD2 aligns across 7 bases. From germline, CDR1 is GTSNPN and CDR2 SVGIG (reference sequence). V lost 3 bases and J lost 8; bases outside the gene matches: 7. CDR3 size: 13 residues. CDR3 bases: TGTGCCTGGAGCGGCGGGGGAGGCGATGAGCAGTTCTTC. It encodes CAWSGGGGDEQFF.

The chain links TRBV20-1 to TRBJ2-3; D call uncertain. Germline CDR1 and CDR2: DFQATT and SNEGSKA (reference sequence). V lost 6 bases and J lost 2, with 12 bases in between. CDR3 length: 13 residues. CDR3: CSADPRVTDTQYF. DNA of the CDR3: TGCAGTGCCGACCCTCGTGTCACAGATACGCAGTATTTT.

The DNA of the CDR3 is TGTGCCAGTAGTACCCTAGGACGGGAGCAGTTCTTC. Protein product: CASSTLGREQFF. This chain connects TRBV19 to TRBJ2-1; D not certain. The CDR3 is 12 residues long. V was cut by 4 bases and J by 10 bases, with 11 bases left in between. Germline lookup yields CDR1 LNHDA and CDR2 SQIVND (reference sequence).

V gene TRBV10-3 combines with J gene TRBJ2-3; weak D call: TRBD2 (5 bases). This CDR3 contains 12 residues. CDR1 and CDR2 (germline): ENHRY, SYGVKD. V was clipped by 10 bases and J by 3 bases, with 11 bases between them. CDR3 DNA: TGTGCCACCGCAGGAGGTACAGATACGCAGTATTTT. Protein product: CATAGGTDTQYF.